The rows below give T cell receptor beta chains drawn from one sample of a study of molecular identifiers for immune sequencing clone quantification. TCRdb called the PCR reads again in MiXCR, with one record for every CDR3 protein. Of about 640,000 distinct CDR3 sequences in the sample, 15% to 20% were seen once. The sequenced sample consisted of naive CD8+ T cells from blood, with Jurkat cell RNA spiked in. These receptors came from a human donor in good health. Some libraries in this study had Jurkat cell RNA spiked in. The CDR3 runs from the conserved cysteine through the conserved F or W. D genes are given only for firm matches. Not every row has a clone size; where given, it reads once, few, many or a size class.

TRBV5-6	few	TRBJ2-1	TRBD2	CASSAGGGFEQFF	TGTGCCAGCAGCGCGGGAGGGGGGTTTGAGCAGTTCTTC
TRBV6-2/TRBV6-3	.	TRBJ2-7	.	CASSAPEPGRAAEGSYEQYF	TGTGCCAGCAGTGCACCCGAGCCGGGACGGGCTGCCGAGGGAAGCTACGAGCAGTACTTC
TRBV6-5	many	TRBJ2-2	.	CASSYRLGELFF	TGTGCCAGCAGTTACAGGTTGGGGGAGCTGTTTTTT
TRBV6-5	many	TRBJ2-5	.	CASSYDTQETQYF	TGTGCCAGCAGTTACGACACTCAAGAGACCCAGTACTTC
TRBV7-6	few	TRBJ2-7	.	CASSLYGSPYEQYF	TGTGCCAGCAGCTTATACGGGAGTCCCTACGAGCAGTACTTC
TRBV6-5	many	TRBJ2-2	TRBD2	CASSPTWTSGANGELFF	TGTGCCAGCAGTCCCACCTGGACTAGCGGGGCAAACGGGGAGCTGTTTTTT
TRBV30	many	TRBJ2-7	.	CAWSVRGRTPYEQYF	TGTGCCTGGAGTGTGCGGGGGCGGACCCCCTACGAGCAGTACTTC
TRBV20-1	many	TRBJ2-5	.	CSARGTPFTETQYF	TGCAGTGCTCGAGGGACTCCATTCACAGAGACCCAGTACTTC
TRBV27	many	TRBJ1-1	TRBD1	CASSLHDRDTEAFF	TGTGCCAGCAGTCTCCACGACAGGGATACTGAAGCTTTCTTT
TRBV4-1	many	TRBJ2-5	.	CASSQTAGQETQYF	TGCGCCAGCAGCCAGACAGCGGGCCAAGAGACCCAGTACTTC
TRBV7-9	many	TRBJ2-3	.	CASSLEKTDTQYF	TGTGCCAGCAGCTTAGAGAAGACAGATACGCAGTATTTT
TRBV11-2	.	TRBJ2-7	.	CASSLATRDEQYF	TGTGCCAGCAGCTTAGCTACCCGGGACGAGCAGTACTTC
TRBV9	many	TRBJ2-3	.	CASSVYGGLESDTQYF	TGTGCCAGCAGCGTATACGGAGGGCTAGAGTCAGATACGCAGTATTTT
TRBV6-1	.	TRBJ2-7	.	CASSDGAGASYEQYF	TGTGCCAGCAGTGATGGGGCAGGCGCATCCTACGAGCAGTACTTC
TRBV27	.	TRBJ2-7	.	CASTSLGQRVTYEQHF	TGTGCCAGCACCTCCTTGGGCCAGCGGGTGACCTACGAGCAGCACTTC
TRBV19	few	TRBJ2-1	TRBD2	CASQAGDQNNEQFF	TGTGCCAGCCAAGCGGGAGACCAGAACAATGAGCAGTTCTTC
TRBV29-1	many	TRBJ1-2	.	CSVSRGYTF	TGCAGCGTTTCCCGTGGCTACACCTTC
TRBV5-5	many	TRBJ2-7	TRBD2	CASSFGTTNYEQYF	TGTGCCAGCAGCTTCGGGACTACCAACTACGAGCAGTACTTC
TRBV6-6	few	TRBJ1-5	.	CASSYSWGGNILQPQHF	TGTGCCAGCAGTTACTCGTGGGGGGGCAACATTCTTCAGCCCCAGCATTTT
TRBV14	.	TRBJ2-5	TRBD2	CASSQWQASGGREPGTQYF	TGTGCCAGCAGCCAATGGCAGGCTAGCGGGGGCCGTGAACCCGGGACCCAGTACTTC
TRBV5-1	few	TRBJ2-1	TRBD2	CASSQRGLGDGEQFF	TGCGCCAGCAGCCAAAGAGGACTAGGGGATGGGGAGCAGTTCTTC
TRBV20-1	many	TRBJ2-7	.	CSGSKVAGYEQYF	TGCAGTGGCTCTAAGGTGGCAGGGTACGAGCAGTACTTC
TRBV29-1	many	TRBJ2-1	TRBD2	CSVGGWSSGLYNEQFF	TGCAGCGTTGGGGGGTGGTCTAGCGGGTTATACAATGAGCAGTTCTTC
TRBV4-3	many	TRBJ2-7	TRBD2	CASSPGGGHSYEQYF	TGCGCCAGCAGCCCGGGGGGGGGGCACTCCTACGAGCAGTACTTC
TRBV4-1	many	TRBJ1-1	.	CASSQGGQLNTEAFF	TGCGCCAGCAGCCAAGGCGGACAGTTGAACACTGAAGCTTTCTTT
TRBV27	many	TRBJ1-6	.	CASSFQGFNSPLHF	TGTGCCAGCAGTTTCCAGGGGTTCAATTCACCCCTCCACTTT
TRBV6-5	many	TRBJ2-7	TRBD1	CASSYSSTGVFYEQYF	TGTGCCAGCAGTTACTCATCGACAGGGGTATTCTACGAGCAGTACTTC
TRBV7-9	many	TRBJ1-4	TRBD1	CASSPGTGNEKLFF	TGTGCCAGCAGCCCAGGGACAGGCAATGAAAAACTGTTTTTT
TRBV5-1	.	TRBJ2-6	TRBD1	CASSTTGQGLVLGANVLTF	TGCGCCAGCAGCACGACGGGACAGGGTTTAGTGCTTGGGGCCAACGTCCTGACTTTC
TRBV2	many	TRBJ2-7	.	CASSDTGRVEQYF	TGTGCCAGCAGTGACACAGGGCGAGTCGAGCAGTACTTC
TRBV4-1	many	TRBJ1-1	.	CASSQEGTQPKNTEAFF	TGCGCCAGCAGCCAAGAGGGGACTCAACCTAAGAACACTGAAGCTTTCTTT
TRBV19	.	TRBJ2-1	.	CASSSGFYNEQFF	TGTGCCAGTAGTAGCGGGTTCTACAATGAGCAGTTCTTC